This T cell receptor (beta chain) is from a study of blood T cell repertoires in COVID-19. Participants' own reports of clinical history determined their cohort assignment. Some clones are missing from TCRdb's copy, which holds only in-frame ones; the method was immunoSEQ multiplex PCR. The table lists roughly 140,000 clones, 84% of them singletons. Germline V gene data show CDR1 as SNHLY and CDR2 as FYNNEI. V lost 6 bases to trimming and J lost 1 base, with 12 bases between them. The CDR3 is made up of 14 amino acids. The rearrangement joins TRBV2 to TRBJ1-1, with D possibly matching TRBD1 (5 bases). Material: PBMCs or T cells enriched from blood (not recorded which). This TCR came from a woman aged 45-65 years who had been exposed to COVID-19. CDR3 amino acids: CASRLTGSNTEAFF. CDR3 in DNA: TGTGCCAGCAGGCTCACAGGCTCGAACACTGAAGCTTTCTTT.